This is a list of T cell receptor beta chains from one sample in a study of blood T cell repertoires in COVID-19. The data were produced by immunoSEQ multiplex PCR, yet TCRdb's version contains in-frame clones alone and is incomplete. This sample yields about 130,000 clones, of which 70% to 90% are seen a single time; approximately 3.3% belongs to the top ten. Sequencing was performed on peripheral blood. The source of these receptors is a woman in her fifties or sixties with acute or convalescent COVID-19. CDR3s include the opening cysteine and the closing phenylalanine or tryptophan. The order of the fields is CDR3 DNA, CDR3 protein, J gene, clone size, V gene, D gene. D genes are given only for firm matches. Expanded clones are given a class, and other clones once, few, many or no size at all.

TGTGCCTGGAACCGACAGACCGCTTCGGGTGGCTACACCTTC CAWNRQTASGGYTF TRBJ1-2 NA TRBV30 NA
TGTGCCAGCAGCGTAGGATCCCCACAGGAATCCTATGGCTACACCTTC CASSVGSPQESYGYTF TRBJ1-2 NA TRBV9 NA
TGTGCCACCAGTTATACGAGGGGCTACACCTTC CATSYTRGYTF TRBJ1-2 NA TRBV24-1 NA
TGTGCCAGCAGCTTAGGTCAGGGCTCTGGAAACACCATATATTTT CASSLGQGSGNTIYF TRBJ1-3 NA TRBV11-2 NA
TGTGCCAGCAGCGTACAGGGGGGGTCCTACGAGCAGTACTTC CASSVQGGSYEQYF TRBJ2-7 NA TRBV5-4 NA
TGTGCCAGCAGCTTGCTGATGGCAGACACTGAAGCTTTCTTT CASSLLMADTEAFF TRBJ1-1 few TRBV7-9 NA
TGCGCCAGCAGCGAGAGTCCGGGCTCCTACAATGAGCAGTTCTTC CASSESPGSYNEQFF TRBJ2-1 NA TRBV5-1 NA
TGTGCCAGCAGCCAATACCGAGAATATGGCTACACCTTC CASSQYREYGYTF TRBJ1-2 NA TRBV14 NA
TGTGCCAGCAGCCAACTTACTAGAGCTGAAGAGACCCAGTACTTC CASSQLTRAEETQYF TRBJ2-5 NA TRBV4-2 NA
TGTGCCAGTAGTATGTCACAGTATAGCAATCAGCCCCAGCATTTT CASSMSQYSNQPQHF TRBJ1-5 NA TRBV19 NA
TGTGCCAGCAGCTTCAGCGGGAGGGTAGGGACCCAGTACTTC CASSFSGRVGTQYF TRBJ2-5 NA TRBV7-2 TRBD2
TGCGCCGCCAGGGGGACGGGACAAAAAGTCAACGAGCAGTACTTC CAARGTGQKVNEQYF TRBJ2-7 once TRBV10-1 TRBD1
TGTGCCAGTAGTTCAGCCGGGACAGATTACAATGAGCAGTTCTTC CASSSAGTDYNEQFF TRBJ2-1 NA TRBV19 TRBD1
TGTGCCAGCAGCCCCCGGGGGGGCACTGAAGCTTTCTTT CASSPRGGTEAFF TRBJ1-1 once TRBV11-3 NA
TGTGCCAGTACTAGGCACGGGACAGTCAGAGCTTTCTTT CASTRHGTVRAFF TRBJ1-1 once TRBV5-8 TRBD1
TGTGCCAGCAGCTTAACGTACTCAAACAATGAGCAGTTCTTC CASSLTYSNNEQFF TRBJ2-1 NA TRBV11-3 NA
TGTGCCAGCGGCCAGGGAGGTGACACTGAAGCTTTCTTT CASGQGGDTEAFF TRBJ1-1 NA TRBV5-6 NA
TGTGCCAGCACCATACAGGGCTTTCAGGGCTACACCTTC CASTIQGFQGYTF TRBJ1-2 once TRBV28 NA
TGCGCCAGCAGCCGAGGACAGACGGGAAACACCATATATTTT CASSRGQTGNTIYF TRBJ1-3 NA TRBV5-1 NA
TGTGCCAGCAGCTTAGAGGGGTCAGGGGCCTACAATGAGCAGTTCTTC CASSLEGSGAYNEQFF TRBJ2-1 NA TRBV7-9 NA
TGTGCCAGCAGCACAGGGTGGTTCCGGACGGCCTCGAACACCGGGGAGCTGTTTTTT CASSTGWFRTASNTGELFF TRBJ2-2 NA TRBV7-2 NA
TGTGCCAGCAGTCCAGGAGGACCCCCGAGTGAGCAGTTCTTC CASSPGGPPSEQFF TRBJ2-1 NA TRBV28 NA
TGTGCCAGCAGACCGGGACAGGGGGCTCCCTCTGGCTACACCTTC CASRPGQGAPSGYTF TRBJ1-2 NA TRBV28 TRBD1
TGTGCCAGCAGCCCAGGGACTTTGAACTATGGCTACACCTTC CASSPGTLNYGYTF TRBJ1-2 NA TRBV14 NA
TGTGCCTGGACCCAAGGGGGGGCGGGGAACACTGAAGCTTTCTTT CAWTQGGAGNTEAFF TRBJ1-1 NA TRBV30 NA
TGTGCCAGCAGCTTAAGCGACAGTACTAACTATGGCTACACCTTC CASSLSDSTNYGYTF TRBJ1-2 NA TRBV11-1 NA
TGTGCCAGCAGTACCCCGGGACAGGGAGATCAGCCCCAGCATTTT CASSTPGQGDQPQHF TRBJ1-5 NA TRBV6-2/TRBV6-3 TRBD1
TGTGCCACCAGTGATTCAGCGACCGGGGGGGCTAGCTGGTCCTACAATGAGCAGTTCTTC CATSDSATGGASWSYNEQFF TRBJ2-1 once TRBV24-1 TRBD2
TGTGCCAGCAGCGTAGGGACTCCCAAGAAAACCCAGTACTTC CASSVGTPKKTQYF TRBJ2-5 NA TRBV9 NA
TGTGCCAGTAGTCCAATACTAGCGGGACCAGATACGCAGTATTTT CASSPILAGPDTQYF TRBJ2-3 NA TRBV19 TRBD2
TGTGCCAGCAGCCCCGACCCAGGGTCCTACGAGCAGTACTTC CASSPDPGSYEQYF TRBJ2-7 NA TRBV7-3 NA
TGTGCCACCGACCTAGACGCACGGAGCACTGAAGCTTTCTTT CATDLDARSTEAFF TRBJ1-1 NA TRBV28 NA
TGTGCCAGCAGAACGGGACAGAAAAATTCACCCCTCCACTTT CASRTGQKNSPLHF TRBJ1-6 NA TRBV27 TRBD1
TGTGCCAGCAGGATTACAGGGGCGCCCTACAATGAGCAGTTCTTC CASRITGAPYNEQFF TRBJ2-1 NA TRBV6-5 TRBD1
TGTGCCAGCGGAGTCTCTGGGGCCAACGTCCTGACTTTC CASGVSGANVLTF TRBJ2-6 NA TRBV12-3/TRBV12-4 NA
TGTGCCAGCAGTCCCACCGCGGGGAAGGGAAACACCATATATTTT CASSPTAGKGNTIYF TRBJ1-3 NA TRBV27 NA
TGTGCCAGCAGCCCCCGTCGGCAGGGGGCCGGTGGCTACACCTTC CASSPRRQGAGGYTF TRBJ1-2 NA TRBV3-1/TRBV3-2 TRBD1
TGTGCCAGTAGTGAACTCCCGGGACAGGGCAATGGTGGAGCTTTCTTT CASSELPGQGNGGAFF TRBJ1-1 NA TRBV19 TRBD1
TGCGCCAGCAGCCCCGGAGAAGCCCGGCCCCTGACCTTC CASSPGEARPLTF TRBJ1-2 NA TRBV4-1 NA
TGTGCCAGCAGCCCCCCGACAAGGCGAACCCTCTACGAGCAGTACTTC CASSPPTRRTLYEQYF TRBJ2-7 NA TRBV11-2 NA
TGCGCCAGCAGCCAGCCGGGACAGGGTCCCTCACCCCTCCACTTT CASSQPGQGPSPLHF TRBJ1-6 NA TRBV4-1 TRBD1
TGTGCCAGTAGTATGACTAGCGGGAGTCGAAGCAATGAGCAGTTCTTC CASSMTSGSRSNEQFF TRBJ2-1 NA TRBV19 TRBD2
TGTGCCAGCAGCTTAGTTTGGCCAGGCCCTGAAGCTTTCTTT CASSLVWPGPEAFF TRBJ1-1 few TRBV11-3 NA
TGTGCCAGCAGCCACTTAGTGGGGGCAGATGGCTACACCTTC CASSHLVGADGYTF TRBJ1-2 NA TRBV3-1/TRBV3-2 NA
TGCGCCAGCAGCTCGCCCGGGAGTAGGGAGACCCAGTACTTC CASSSPGSRETQYF TRBJ2-5 once TRBV5-1 NA
TGTGCCAGCAGCCCAGGACAGGCGAACACTGAAGCTTTCTTT CASSPGQANTEAFF TRBJ1-1 NA TRBV7-3 TRBD1
TGTGCCAGCGGTCAATTTAGGGGTGAGCAGTTCTTC CASGQFRGEQFF TRBJ2-1 few TRBV6-5 NA
TGTGCCACCAGCCCTGAGGAGGCGCCTAGCACAGATACGCAGTATTTT CATSPEEAPSTDTQYF TRBJ2-3 NA TRBV24-1 NA
TGTGCCAGTAGTATCGGGGTTCGGGCTGAAAAACTGTTTTTT CASSIGVRAEKLFF TRBJ1-4 once TRBV19 NA